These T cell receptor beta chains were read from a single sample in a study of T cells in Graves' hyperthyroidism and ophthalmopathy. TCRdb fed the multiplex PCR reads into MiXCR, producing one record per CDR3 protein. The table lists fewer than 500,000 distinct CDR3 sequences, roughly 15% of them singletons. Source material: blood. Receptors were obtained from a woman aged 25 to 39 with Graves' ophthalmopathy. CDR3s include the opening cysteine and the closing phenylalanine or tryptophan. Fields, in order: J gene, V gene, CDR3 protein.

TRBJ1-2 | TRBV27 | CASSLAGTGGYTF
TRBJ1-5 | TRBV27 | CASSTSGTWASQPQHF
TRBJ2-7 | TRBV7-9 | CASSLAGGGYEQYF
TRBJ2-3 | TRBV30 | CAWGGDTQYF
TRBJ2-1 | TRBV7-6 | CASSPEGYEQFF
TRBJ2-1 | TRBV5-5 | CASSSRQGRINEQFF
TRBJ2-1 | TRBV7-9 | CASSFGGASGNEQFF
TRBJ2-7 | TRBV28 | CASSLPRGGGEQYF
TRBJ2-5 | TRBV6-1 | CASSREGETQYF
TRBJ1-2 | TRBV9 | CASSYGTGEYGYTF
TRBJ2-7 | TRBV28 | CASRGRTGGSYEQYF
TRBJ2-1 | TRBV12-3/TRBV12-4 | CAIRLAGNEQFF
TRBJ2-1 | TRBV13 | CASSPAAGGGNEQFF
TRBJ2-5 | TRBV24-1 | CATSDPGTGVETQYF
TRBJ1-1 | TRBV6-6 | CASSYLGQGASEAFF
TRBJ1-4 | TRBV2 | CASKESPSDNEKLFF
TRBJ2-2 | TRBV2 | CASRGQAGRTGELFF
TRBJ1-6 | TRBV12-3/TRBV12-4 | CASSLGYNSPLHF
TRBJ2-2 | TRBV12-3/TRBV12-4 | CASRDPGTSAGELFF
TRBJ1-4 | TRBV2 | CASHRYRDSNEKLFF
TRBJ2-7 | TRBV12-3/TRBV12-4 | CASSLRRDPPGEQYF
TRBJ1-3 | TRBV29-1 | CSVVIVGIGNTIYF